The sequence of this T cell receptor beta chain was determined in a study of blood T cells in healthy people across ages. V lost 3 bases to trimming and J lost 6 bases; unmatched junction nucleotides: 5. The CDR3 length is 13 residues. Germline CDR1 SEHNR, CDR2 FQNEAQ (reference sequence). This clonotype has a handful of counts. The authors ran a second PCR of about 7 to 12 cycles using a sample-barcoded 5' primer and a J-beta primer mix. Through a template-switch adaptor with 12 random nucleotides, each cDNA molecule received a tag. TCRdb used MiXCR to reprocess the 5' RACE reads, holding one entry per CDR3 protein. The data contain over 700,000 distinct CDR3 sequences, roughly 25% of them seen just once; the ten biggest clones take up 9.4%. The sample was also linked to a second study, of T cells of mothers and their children. That work states: The yield was over 8 million TCR beta CDR3 reads from each mother and a few million from each child. Slightly, though not significantly, more overlap was seen in related than in unrelated mother-child pairs.

V is TRBV7-9 and J is TRBJ2-7; 7 bases match TRBD1. The TCR comes from a boy aged 10-17 years in good health. The sample comprised blood. The chain's CDR3 is CASSFDRESEQYF. The DNA for the CDR3 is TGTGCCAGCAGCTTCGACAGGGAGTCCGAGCAGTACTTC.